This T cell receptor beta chain was sequenced in a study of blood T cell repertoires in COVID-19. Study-wide background: COVID-19 samples, acute and convalescent, were from the United States, Italy and Spain. T cells, B-cell-depleted T cells, or PBMCs provided the cDNA or gDNA that served as material.

Only in-frame clones appear in the TCRdb table, and some are missing; sequencing was by immunoSEQ multiplex PCR. The sample carries under 170,000 clones, around 87% recorded once. V dropped 2 bases and J dropped 1 base, with 8 bases sitting between them. The CDR3 extends over 14 amino acids. Germline values: CDR1 MNHNY, CDR2 SVGAGI (reference sequence). This receptor was taken from a woman between 55 and 75 years old with active or convalescent COVID-19. Sequencing used peripheral blood. V usage is TRBV6-6 and J usage is TRBJ1-1; no clear D. This CDR3 reads CASSYGAENTEAFF. The CDR3 nucleotides read TGTGCCAGCAGTTACGGAGCCGAGAACACTGAAGCTTTCTTT.